This TCR beta chain was recorded in a study of blood T cell repertoires in COVID-19. The wider study: The samples span acute and convalescent COVID-19 from the United States, Italy and Spain. PBMCs, B-cell-depleted T cells, or T cells were the source of the cDNA or gDNA that made up the material.

The V and J ends lost 1 base and 4 bases, in that order; junction bases with no gene match: 3. The length of the CDR3 is 14 residues. The germline V gene has CDR1 SGHTA and CDR2 FQGNSA. Here immunoSEQ multiplex PCR was the method, and the copy in TCRdb shows in-frame clones only, minus some. Altogether just under 95,000 clones are present, 80% being singletons, with the ten largest covering 15% to 20%. J is TRBJ2-7 and V is TRBV7-2, with 8 bases that match TRBD1. The sample comprised peripheral blood. The TCR was taken from a human donor in a cohort sampled during active COVID-19. The CDR3 nucleotides are TGTGCCAGCAGCTTAGAAGACAGGGGTTACGAGCAGTACTTC. Translating it yields CASSLEDRGYEQYF.